The next 24 T cell receptor beta chains were all read from a single sample in a study of T cell repertoires in aging, cancer and after chemotherapy. Amplification of TCR beta used genomic DNA extracted from peripheral blood. Multiplex touch-down PCR with TRB-A/B primers amplified rearranged V-D-J TRB sequences. MiXCR was run by TCRdb on the multiplex PCR reads, yielding one entry per CDR3 protein. The table includes around 10,000 distinct CDR3 sequences, 32% detected once. Sequencing used blood. Receptor source: a human donor in good health.

This clonotype showed up just once. A much larger clonotype is one base distant, so this may be a read error. This rearrangement joins TRBV5-1 to TRBJ2-3, with TRBD2 matching over 12 bases. There are 17 residues in the CDR3. Germline CDR1 is SGHRS and CDR2 is YFSETQ. The CDR3 reads CASSFETSGGSADTQYF. The CDR3 nucleotides read TGTGCCAGCAGCTTCGAGACTAGCGGGGGTAGCGCAGATACGCAGTATTTT.

The V gene is TRBV5-6, the J gene TRBJ1-2; D call uncertain. The CDR3 has 14 residues. Looked up from germline, CDR1 is SGHDT and CDR2 is YYEEEE. V was pared by 2 bases and J by 7 bases, with 15 bases between. The CDR3, as DNA: TGTGCCAGCAGCTTATTGCCGGGGAACGGTGGCTACACCTTC. Translated, it gives CASSLLPGNGGYTF.

By sample fraction, this clonotype is medium-sized (0.01 to 0.1%). This chain joins TRBV6-5 and TRBJ2-7; possible D gene TRBD1, 5 bases. Trimming took 2 bases from V and 2 from J, leaving 13 bases between them. The CDR3 loop spans 15 amino acids. CDR1 and CDR2 (germline): MNHEY, SVGAGI. The CDR3 sequence: CASSYVQGTAYEQYF. The CDR3 bases are TGTGCCAGCAGTTACGTCCAGGGAACTGCCTACGAGCAGTACTTC.

The CDR3 sequence: CASSLVGTYPYNEQFF. The CDR3 DNA sequence: TGTGCCAGCAGTTTAGTTGGGACTTACCCCTACAATGAGCAGTTCTTC. The chain links TRBV12-3 or TRBV12-4 to TRBJ2-1, with D possibly matching TRBD2 (6 bases). The V and J ends lost 1 base and 2 bases respectively, with 12 bases between them. This CDR3 has 16 amino acids.

This clonotype has only a few counts. Here the CDR3 reads CASSQNRGYSYEQYF. The DNA of the CDR3 is TGTGCCAGCAGTCAGAACAGGGGGTACTCCTACGAGCAGTACTTC. This rearrangement joins TRBV12-3 or TRBV12-4 to TRBJ2-7, with 8 bases that match TRBD1. With 5 bases clipped from V and 0 bases from J, the junction kept 6 bases outside the gene matches. This CDR3 spans 15 amino acids.

This clonotype is judged medium-sized (0.01 to 0.1%). The genes are TRBV11-3 and TRBJ2-5, with D perhaps matching TRBD2 (6 bases). Germline V CDR1 and CDR2: SGHNT, YENEEA. The V end lost 5 bases, the J end lost 7 bases, and 17 bases lay between the germline ends. There are 14 residues in the CDR3. CDR3 DNA: TGTGCCAGCAGCCGTCCGGAGGGGCGGCGGACCCAGTACTTC. Amino acid sequence: CASSRPEGRRTQYF.

This clonotype was seen only a few times. This sequence joins TRBV11-3 and TRBJ2-7, with D unclear. Trimming pared 3 bases from V and 3 bases from J, leaving 9 bases between. The CDR3 is made up of 13 amino acids. Germline V CDR1 and CDR2: SGHNT, YENEEA. The CDR3 is CASSLGRSYEQYF. CDR3 nucleotides: TGTGCCAGCAGCTTGGGAAGGAGCTACGAGCAGTACTTC.

This clonotype is classed as medium-sized. The gene calls are TRBV29-1 and TRBJ2-7; D gene ambiguous. CDR1 and CDR2 (germline): SQVTM, ANQGSEA. The CDR3 has 13 residues. V lost 4 bases to trimming and J lost 2 bases, with 12 bases between them. CDR3 in DNA: TGCAGCGTTGTGGAACACTACACCTACGAGCAGTACTTC. Residues: CSVVEHYTYEQYF.

CDR3: CAISLDGMNTEAFF. The CDR3 bases are TGTGCCATCAGCCTTGACGGGATGAACACTGAAGCTTTCTTT. This chain uses TRBV10-3 with TRBJ1-1; D unresolved. Germline CDR1 is ENHRY and CDR2 is SYGVKD. Trimming stripped 6 bases from V and 0 bases from J, with 11 bases between. The CDR3 spans 14 residues.

The chain employs TRBV27 and TRBJ2-2; 9 positions match TRBD1. The V gene end was trimmed by 6 bases and the J gene end by 6 bases; junction bases not matched to a gene: 11. This CDR3 comprises 16 residues. Germline V gives CDR1 MNHEY, CDR2 SMNVEV (reference sequence). The CDR3 loop is CASSPLQGALAGELFF. CDR3 DNA: TGTGCCAGCAGCCCCTTACAGGGGGCCCTCGCCGGGGAGCTGTTTTTT.

This clonotype was detected only a few times. CDR3 in DNA: TGTGCCAGCTCACCACCGGGCGGGATCTACGAGCAGTACTTC. It yields the protein CASSPPGGIYEQYF. The chain combines TRBV18 with TRBJ2-7; the D gene is possibly TRBD2 (6 bases). Trimming pared 0 bases from V and 3 bases from J, leaving 9 bases between. Per germline, CDR1 KGHSH and CDR2 LQKENI. This CDR3 contains 14 residues.

This chain uses TRBV10-3 with TRBJ1-1, with 7 bases matching TRBD1. Germline loops: CDR1 ENHRY, CDR2 SYGVKD. The CDR3 extends over 14 amino acids. V gave up 6 bases and J gave up 0 bases; unmatched junction bases: 4. The CDR3 DNA reads as TGTGCCATCAGCCGACAGGGTATGAACACTGAAGCTTTCTTT. Encoded protein: CAISRQGMNTEAFF.

The chain joins TRBV24-1 to TRBJ2-3; TRBD1 aligns across 11 bases. CDR1 KGHDR and CDR2 SFDVKD come from the germline V gene. This CDR3 contains 18 residues. The V gene end was trimmed by 1 base and the J gene end by 2 bases; junction bases not matched to a gene: 7. CDR3 nucleotide sequence: TGTGCCACCAGTGATTTCGGACAGGGGGCGGGGTTCACAGATACGCAGTATTTT. It codes for CATSDFGQGAGFTDTQYF.

V and J are TRBV6-5 and TRBJ1-2; 8 positions match TRBD1. CDR1 and CDR2 from the germline V gene are MNHEY and SVGAGI. V was clipped by 6 bases and J by 8 bases; unmatched bases: 11. The length of the CDR3 is 14 residues. CDR3 coding DNA: TGTGCCAGCAGGCGACCACAGGGGGAGACGGGCTACACCTTC. This sequence encodes CASRRPQGETGYTF.

The sample holds one count of this clonotype. An end of the junction differs from the germline gene, which may be a read error. The chain has TRBV5-6 and TRBJ2-2, with 9 bases fitting TRBD1. This CDR3 is 18 amino acids long. Germline values: CDR1 SGHDT, CDR2 YYEEEE. This CDR3 is CASSLASGTGYDTGELFF. The CDR3 DNA sequence: TGCGCCAGCAGCTTGGCCTCCGGGACAGGGTATGACACCGGGGAGCTGTTTTTT.

This clonotype was seen a handful of times. The chain carries TRBV6-2 or TRBV6-3 and TRBJ2-2; 9 nucleotides match TRBD1. CDR3 length: 15 amino acids. In germline, CDR1 is MNHEY, CDR2 SVGEGT. The ends lost 4 bases at V and 6 bases at J; junction bases unmatched: 6. CDR3 loop: CASSFAQGAPGELFF. CDR3 DNA sequence: TGTGCCAGCAGTTTCGCACAGGGGGCGCCCGGGGAGCTGTTTTTT.

V and J are TRBV19 and TRBJ1-1, with 7 bases identical to TRBD1. J was trimmed by 1 base and V by 6 bases; bases with no gene match: 11. Germline loops: CDR1 LNHDA, CDR2 SQIVND (reference sequence). The CDR3 is made up of 16 amino acids. CDR3 residues: CASSLWRGPRNTEAFF. The CDR3 DNA is TGTGCCAGTAGCCTCTGGAGGGGGCCCAGGAACACTGAAGCTTTCTTT.

The chain employs TRBV18 and TRBJ2-3, with 7 positions matching TRBD1. This CDR3 comprises 14 residues. Germline V CDR1 and CDR2: KGHSH, LQKENI. The trim removed 4 bases at V and 11 bases at J, leaving 12 bases unmatched. As DNA, the CDR3 is TGTGCCAGCTCACTATTAAGACAGGGATTTGGGCAGTATTTT. It yields the protein CASSLLRQGFGQYF.

The count of this clonotype is one. A single base separates this from a much larger clone, so it may be a read error. This chain connects TRBV19 to TRBJ2-2; 7 positions match TRBD1. CDR1 is LNHDA and CDR2 is SQIVND in the germline V gene (reference sequence). The CDR3 contains 14 residues. The CDR3 bases are TGTGCCAGCCTCGACAGGGTCAACACCGGGGAGATGTTTTTT. Protein product: CASLDRVNTGEMFF.

This clonotype counts as medium-sized. V and J are TRBV6-5 and TRBJ2-1; 8 nucleotides agree with TRBD2. The V and J ends lost 3 bases and 10 bases, in that order; junction bases with no gene match: 8. This CDR3 comprises 14 residues. CDR1 MNHEY and CDR2 SVGAGI come from the germline V gene. DNA of the CDR3: TGTGCCAGCAGTTATCCAAATCGGGGGGGCGAGCAGTTCTTC. It yields the protein CASSYPNRGGEQFF.

This clonotype rates as medium-sized. The chain joins TRBV30 to TRBJ2-4, with D unclear. This CDR3 has 14 residues. Germline CDR1 GTSNPN, CDR2 SVGIG (reference sequence). The V gene lost 2 bases and the J gene lost 7 bases, with 15 bases spanning the gap. CDR3 nucleotide sequence: TGTGCCTGGAGTTCCGCCGGGTGGGTGAACATTCAGTACTTC. Translated, it gives CAWSSAGWVNIQYF.

This clonotype was counted between two and nine times. V usage is TRBV6-1 and J usage is TRBJ1-5; D is undetermined. The length of the CDR3 is 11 residues. Trimming pared 3 bases from V and 3 bases from J, leaving 0 bases between. In germline, CDR1 is MNHNS, CDR2 SASEGT. CDR3 DNA sequence: TGTGCCAGCAGTGACAATCAGCCCCAGCATTTT. Protein product: CASSDNQPQHF.

As concerns this clonotype: A much larger clone is a single base away; this may be a read error. The chain joins TRBV19 to TRBJ1-4; D call uncertain. Germline V gives CDR1 LNHDA, CDR2 SQIVND (reference sequence). The CDR3 covers 19 residues. CDR3: CASSYAPIRGWATNEILFF. The CDR3 DNA sequence: TGTGCCAGTAGTTATGCCCCGATTAGAGGGTGGGCAACTAATGAAATACTGTTTTTT.

This clonotype is termed medium-sized. The chain carries TRBV15 and TRBJ2-6; D not certain. The V gene lost 0 bases and the J gene lost 0 bases, with 6 bases spanning the gap. Germline CDR1 reads LNHNV; CDR2 reads YYDKDF (reference sequence). CDR3 length: 16 amino acids. The CDR3 DNA sequence: TGTGCCACCAGCAGAGAATCCAGCTCTGGGGCCAACGTCCTGACTTTC. Amino acid sequence: CATSRESSSGANVLTF.